Each of the 30 T cell receptor beta chains below was sequenced from the same sample in a study of blood T cell repertoires in COVID-19. The assay was immunoSEQ multiplex PCR, and TCRdb's table has in-frame clones only and misses some. In the table there are some 16,000 clones, approximately 90% of which are singletons. The source material was peripheral blood. Every receptor here comes from a human donor in a cohort sampled during active COVID-19.

This chain connects TRBV7-9 to TRBJ2-1; D perhaps matches TRBD1 (5 bases). This CDR3 comprises 12 residues. Per the germline V gene, CDR1 is SEHNR and CDR2 is FQNEAQ (reference sequence). Trimming shortened V by 5 bases and J by 8 bases, and 10 bases separated the two germline ends. The CDR3 protein is CASSLGQDEQFF. The CDR3 DNA is TGTGCCAGCAGCCTAGGACAAGATGAGCAGTTCTTC.

The V call is TRBV4-1, the J call TRBJ2-1; 7 bases align to TRBD2. The CDR3 consists of 18 residues. V shed 0 bases, J shed 0 bases, and the junction held 8 bases outside the gene matches. Germline lookup yields CDR1 MGHRA and CDR2 YSYEKL. The CDR3, as DNA: TGCGCCAGCAGCCAAGATGGCGGGGGACCAAGCTCCTACAATGAGCAGTTCTTC. Its translation: CASSQDGGGPSSYNEQFF.

The V and J genes are TRBV6-5 and TRBJ1-5, with TRBD1 matching over 7 bases. V was pared by 6 bases and J by 5 bases, with 10 bases of the junction left unmatched. The CDR3 runs 15 residues. CDR1 and CDR2 (germline): MNHEY, SVGAGI. The CDR3 here is CASRTSRDSYQPQHF. The CDR3 DNA follows: TGTGCCAGCAGGACCTCCCGGGACAGTTATCAGCCCCAGCATTTT.

This chain links TRBV5-1 with TRBJ2-2; 7 bases line up with TRBD1. The CDR3 is made up of 15 amino acids. Per germline, CDR1 SGHRS and CDR2 YFSETQ. Trimming at V came to 2 bases and at J to 5 bases, leaving 6 bases not matched to a gene. The CDR3 protein is CASSLNRGWTGELFF. The CDR3 DNA reads TGCGCCAGCAGCTTAAACAGGGGATGGACCGGGGAGCTGTTTTTT.

Judged by abundance, this clone is medium-sized. The chain recombines TRBV5-8 with TRBJ1-6; D perhaps matches TRBD1 (6 bases). Germline V gene sequence: CDR1 SGHTS, CDR2 YDEGEE. This CDR3 region has 15 residues. V was pared by 3 bases and J by 7 bases, with 14 bases between. The CDR3 sequence is CASSYRTVGNSPLHF. In DNA, the CDR3 is TGTGCCAGCAGCTATCGGACAGTGGGAAATTCACCCCTCCACTTT.

The rearrangement uses TRBV14 and TRBJ2-3; 10 nucleotides align to TRBD2. V lost 4 bases to trimming and J lost 6 bases; unmatched junction nucleotides: 7. There are 15 residues in the CDR3. Germline V CDR1 and CDR2: SGHDN, FVKESK. The CDR3 reads CASSPSGGAPDTQYF. The CDR3 DNA reads as TGTGCCAGCAGCCCGAGCGGGGGGGCCCCGGATACGCAGTATTTT.

The genes are TRBV11-2 and TRBJ2-7, with TRBD1 matching 12 bases. Germline V CDR1 and CDR2: SGHAT, FQNNGV. V lost 5 bases to trimming and J lost 6 bases; unmatched junction nucleotides: 8. This CDR3 contains 15 residues. As DNA, the CDR3 is TGTGCCAGCAGCATTCCGGGACAGGGGGCCCGCGAGCAGTACTTC. It specifies CASSIPGQGAREQYF.

This clone was seen only a few times. The V call is TRBV6-6, the J call TRBJ2-2; possible D gene TRBD1, 5 bases. The germline gives CDR1 MNHNY, CDR2 SVGAGI (reference sequence). The V gene lost 5 bases and the J gene lost 3 bases, with 10 bases spanning the gap. The CDR3 extends over 14 amino acids. The DNA for the CDR3 is TGTGCCAGCAGTCCCCAGGGTTACACCGGGGAGCTGTTTTTT. Its protein product is CASSPQGYTGELFF.

The J gene is TRBJ1-4, the V gene TRBV6-5; D ambiguous. There are 14 residues in the CDR3. Germline values: CDR1 MNHEY, CDR2 SVGAGI. The V and J ends lost 5 bases and 4 bases respectively, with 11 bases between them. The CDR3 nucleotides read TGTGCCAGCAGTCAGGACGGACTTAATGAAAAACTGTTTTTT. Translating gives CASSQDGLNEKLFF.

The chain carries TRBV27 and TRBJ1-5; TRBD1 matches at 7 bases. Per germline, CDR1 MNHEY and CDR2 SMNVEV (reference sequence). The CDR3 contains 13 residues. J gave up 7 bases and V 6 bases, and 6 bases lay outside the gene matches. The CDR3 DNA is TGTGCCAGCAGCACACACAGGGGCCAGCCCCAGCATTTT. Translated, it gives CASSTHRGQPQHF.

The rearrangement links TRBV29-1 to TRBJ2-3, with a possible D match to TRBD1 (6 bases). The CDR3 is 16 amino acids. Per the germline V gene, CDR1 is SQVTM and CDR2 is ANQGSEA. Trimming left V 4 bases short and J 0 bases short, with 17 bases between. CDR3 in amino acids: CSVGFGIGQSTDTQYF. The CDR3, as DNA: TGCAGCGTTGGTTTTGGAATCGGACAGAGCACAGATACGCAGTATTTT.

This chain links TRBV7-2 with TRBJ2-2; TRBD2 might be the D (6 bases). Per germline, CDR1 SGHTA and CDR2 FQGNSA. This CDR3 comprises 13 residues. V lost 3 bases and J lost 6, with 8 bases in between. Here the CDR3 DNA reads TGTGCCAGCAGCTTCACTAGCTCCGGGGAGCTGTTTTTT. The encoded protein is CASSFTSSGELFF.

The rearrangement joins TRBV5-4 to TRBJ2-3; weak D call: TRBD1 (6 bases). The CDR3 loop spans 14 amino acids. V shed 3 bases and J shed 3 bases, with 11 bases lying between them. Germline-derived CDR1 and CDR2 are SGHNT and YYREEE (reference sequence). CDR3 protein: CASSSPTGTDTQYF. Written as DNA, the CDR3 is TGTGCCAGCAGCTCACCTACAGGGACAGATACGCAGTATTTT.

V is TRBV28 and J is TRBJ2-2; TRBD1 might be the D (6 bases). The CDR3 consists of 16 residues. CDR1 is MDHEN, CDR2 SYDVKM, per germline. The V gene lost 3 bases and the J gene lost 3 bases, with 14 bases spanning the gap. CDR3 residues: CASSFSQGSYTGELFF. The CDR3 region has the DNA TGTGCCAGCAGTTTTTCACAGGGATCCTACACCGGGGAGCTGTTTTTT.

This chain joins TRBV30 and TRBJ1-4, with D possibly matching TRBD1 (5 bases). The ends were cut back, 7 bases at V and 5 bases at J, with 14 bases in the middle. The CDR3 covers 13 residues. Germline V gives CDR1 GTSNPN, CDR2 SVGIG (reference sequence). The CDR3 bases are TGTGCCTTTTACAATAACAGGAATGAAAAACTGTTTTTT. Its protein is CAFYNNRNEKLFF. Full variable domain (rest looked up from reference TRBV30 and TRBJ1-4): SQTIHQWPATLVQPVGSPLSLECTVEGTSNPNLYWYRQAAGRGLQLLFYSVGIGQISSEVPQNLSASRPQDRQFILSSKKLLLSDSGFYLCAFYNNRNEKLFFGSGTQLSVL.

CDR3 sequence (DNA): TGTGCCAGCAGCTTAGAGGGACAGATCATCTATGGCTACACCTTC. This codes for CASSLEGQIIYGYTF. The chain recombines TRBV7-2 with TRBJ1-2, with 7 bases matching TRBD1. Germline assignment: CDR1 SGHTA and CDR2 FQGNSA. Losses at the gene ends were 1 base for V and 4 bases for J; bases not matched to a gene: 6. The CDR3 covers 15 residues.

The rearrangement joins TRBV7-8 to TRBJ1-1, with D unresolved. The germline V gene has CDR1 SGHVS and CDR2 FQNEAQ. The CDR3 length is 13 residues. The V gene lost 1 base and the J gene lost 1 base, with 4 bases spanning the gap. This chain's CDR3 is CASSLGQNTEAFF. DNA of the CDR3: TGTGCCAGCAGCTTAGGGCAGAACACTGAAGCTTTCTTT.

This rearrangement joins TRBV6-6 to TRBJ1-2; 7 bases fit TRBD1. The CDR3 runs 13 residues. The V gene end was trimmed by 4 bases and the J gene end by 6 bases; junction bases not matched to a gene: 5. Germline loops: CDR1 MNHNY, CDR2 SVGAGI (reference sequence). CDR3 region: CASSSGTVNGYTF. The CDR3 DNA follows: TGTGCCAGCAGTTCTGGGACAGTCAATGGCTACACCTTC.

The chain combines TRBV7-6 with TRBJ1-1; 8 bases map to TRBD1. The junction had 4 bases not matched to a gene; V was cut back by 5 bases and J by 2 bases. Germline CDR1 SGHVS, CDR2 FNYEAQ. This CDR3 has 14 amino acids. Here the CDR3 DNA reads TGTGCCAGCAGCCTGACAGGGGACAACACTGAAGCTTTCTTT. Its protein product is CASSLTGDNTEAFF.

CDR3 in DNA: TGTGCCAGCAGCCACGGGGGACAGGGGTGGAACACCGGGGAGCTGTTTTTT. It codes for CASSHGGQGWNTGELFF. This rearrangement joins TRBV7-9 to TRBJ2-2; TRBD1 matches 10 bases. Germline CDR1 SEHNR, CDR2 FQNEAQ (reference sequence). The V and J ends lost 5 bases and 1 base, in that order; junction bases with no gene match: 7. The CDR3 spans 17 residues.

This chain connects TRBV6-6 to TRBJ2-7; weak D call: TRBD2 (7 bases). The CDR3 has 16 residues. V gave up 0 bases and J gave up 1 base, with 13 bases separating them. Germline lookup yields CDR1 MNHNY and CDR2 SVGAGI (reference sequence). CDR3 amino acids: CASSYSIKGGSYEQYF. CDR3 DNA: TGTGCCAGCAGTTACTCGATCAAGGGGGGGTCCTACGAGCAGTACTTC.

V and J are TRBV9 and TRBJ1-2; D ambiguous. The CDR3 consists of 14 residues. Trimming shortened V by 4 bases and J by 3 bases, and 13 bases separated the two germline ends. Germline CDR1 is SGDLS and CDR2 is YYNGEE. CDR3 coding DNA: TGTGCCAGCAGCCCAGGAGGCTTTGACTATGGCTACACCTTC. This sequence encodes CASSPGGFDYGYTF. The variable domain in full, completed from reference TRBV9 and TRBJ1-2, reads DSGVTQTPKHLITATGQRVTLRCSPRSGDLSVYWYQQSLDQGLQFLIQYYNGEERAKGNILERFSAQQFPDLHSELNLSSLELGDSALYFCASSPGGFDYGYTFGSGTRLTVV.

The gene calls are TRBV6-1 and TRBJ1-2; the D gene is possibly TRBD1 (6 bases). From germline, CDR1 is MNHNS and CDR2 SASEGT. The length of the CDR3 is 14 residues. V lost 3 bases to trimming and J lost 2 bases, with 10 bases between them. The CDR3 DNA follows: TGTGCCAGCAGTGAGACACAGGGAAACTATGGCTACACCTTC. It yields the protein CASSETQGNYGYTF.

This rearrangement joins TRBV7-9 to TRBJ2-7; D perhaps matches TRBD1 (6 bases). Germline V CDR1 and CDR2: SEHNR, FQNEAQ (reference sequence). V gave up 5 bases and J gave up 8 bases, with 16 bases separating them. The CDR3 is 13 residues long. The chain's CDR3 is CASSPRARGKQYF. CDR3 coding DNA: TGTGCCAGCAGCCCGAGGGCCAGGGGAAAGCAGTACTTC.

The genes are TRBV11-3 and TRBJ2-3, with TRBD2 identical over 7 bases. This CDR3 has 17 residues. Germline lookup yields CDR1 SGHNT and CDR2 YENEEA. Trimming at V came to 3 bases and at J to 2 bases, leaving 11 bases not matched to a gene. For the CDR3, the DNA is TGTGCCAGCAGCTTCGGGGGGTCGATCAACCCCACAGATACGCAGTATTTT. This encodes CASSFGGSINPTDTQYF.

The chain carries TRBV5-1 and TRBJ2-7; D is unclear. The CDR3 sequence is 16 residues long. Germline CDR1 is SGHRS and CDR2 is YFSETQ. Trimming removed 4 bases from V and 0 bases from J, with 17 bases in between. CDR3 sequence reads: CASSTSPGTTSYEQYF. In nucleotides, the CDR3 is TGCGCCAGCAGCACATCCCCAGGAACCACCTCCTACGAGCAGTACTTC.

The chain employs TRBV28 and TRBJ1-6; 8 positions match TRBD1. This CDR3 is built from 15 residues. Germline lookup yields CDR1 MDHEN and CDR2 SYDVKM. Unmatched junction bases numbered 9, after V lost 5 bases and J lost 9 bases. Written as DNA, the CDR3 is TGTGCCAGCAGTCCCCGACAGGGGTCGGGTTCACCCCTCCACTTT. Translation: CASSPRQGSGSPLHF.

This rearrangement joins TRBV11-2 to TRBJ2-7; D is unclear. CDR1 SGHAT and CDR2 FQNNGV come from the germline V gene. The CDR3 sequence is 12 residues long. V lost 1 base and J 2 bases, leaving 3 bases between the germline ends. CDR3 nucleotide sequence: TGTGCCAGCAGCTTAGGAGCCTACGAGCAGTACTTC. Amino acid sequence: CASSLGAYEQYF.

The chain uses TRBV18 and TRBJ2-2, with 11 bases aligning to TRBD1. This CDR3 has 17 residues. The V and J ends lost 5 bases and 5 bases, in that order; junction bases with no gene match: 10. Germline V gene sequence: CDR1 KGHSH, CDR2 LQKENI. DNA of the CDR3: TGTGCCAGCTCAACACTTCGGACAGGGGGCTATACCGGGGAGCTGTTTTTT. Its protein product is CASSTLRTGGYTGELFF.

The chain links TRBV12-3 or TRBV12-4 to TRBJ2-5; tentatively, D is TRBD2 (6 bases). There are 13 residues in the CDR3. Trimming stripped 7 bases from V and 4 bases from J, with 13 bases between. In DNA, the CDR3 is TGTGCCAGCACCGTCTCGGAGGGAGAGACCCAGTACTTC. Translation: CASTVSEGETQYF.